The 22 T cell receptor beta chains below come from one sample, sequenced in a study of spatial heterogeneity in lung cancer. Whole-study results and caveats: For expanded intratumoral alpha and beta TCRs, counts tracked tumor mutation counts.

Stated time point: sample taken at primary tumor resection. One entry per CDR3 protein, called by TCRdb with MiXCR from the 5' RACE reads. The data show roughly 8,400 distinct CDR3 sequences, roughly 12% seen once. Antigen specificity for these receptors is unknown. Sample: lung tumor tissue, taken at surgery. Every receptor here comes from a male donor with early-stage non-small cell lung cancer.

This clonotype was seen repeatedly, ten times or more. The rearrangement uses TRBV29-1 and TRBJ2-1; D is uncertain. V lost 0 bases and J 4 bases, leaving 4 bases between the germline ends. Germline V CDR1 and CDR2: SQVTM, ANQGSEA. The CDR3 has 12 amino acids. The CDR3 region has the DNA TGCAGCGTTGAAGAGCAGTACAATGAGCAGTTCTTC. Protein product: CSVEEQYNEQFF.

By share, this clonotype ranks as medium-sized. This chain uses TRBV29-1 with TRBJ1-2, with a possible D match to TRBD1 (6 bases). Germline assignment: CDR1 SQVTM and CDR2 ANQGSEA. Trimming stripped 6 bases from V and 1 base from J, with 9 bases between. The CDR3 runs to 12 residues. The CDR3 here is CSVVDSNYGYTF. The CDR3 region has the DNA TGCAGCGTCGTGGACAGTAACTATGGCTACACCTTC.

The table lists this clonotype with many counts. The V and J genes are TRBV20-1 and TRBJ1-2, with D unresolved. V lost 3 bases to trimming and J lost 0 bases, with 8 bases between them. The germline V gene encodes CDR1 DFQATT and CDR2 SNEGSKA (reference sequence). The CDR3 covers 13 residues. The CDR3, as DNA: TGCAGTGCTAGTGGGCAGGCTAACTATGGCTACACCTTC. It yields the protein CSASGQANYGYTF.

This clonotype was picked up many times. This chain uses TRBV3-1 with TRBJ1-1; perhaps TRBD1 as D (5 bases). The V gene's germline CDR1 is LGHDT and CDR2 YNNKEL (reference sequence). V was trimmed by 4 bases and J by 4 bases, leaving 10 bases between them. This CDR3 has 13 residues. The CDR3 region is CASSLSGPTEAFF. In nucleotides, the CDR3 is TGTGCCAGCAGCCTTTCAGGGCCCACTGAAGCTTTCTTT.

This clonotype was observed many times. This chain joins TRBV5-1 and TRBJ1-1; D unresolved. The CDR3 runs 17 residues. The germline V and J ends were trimmed by 0 bases and 2 bases, with 17 bases remaining between them. CDR1 and CDR2 (germline): SGHRS, YFSETQ. The CDR3: CASSLDRAYEINTEAFF. In DNA, the CDR3 is TGCGCCAGCAGCTTGGACAGAGCTTACGAGATTAACACTGAAGCTTTCTTT.

The chain couples TRBV4-2 to TRBJ2-3; tentative D call: TRBD1 (5 bases). Deletions cut 0 bases from V and 8 bases from J, with 12 bases between. This CDR3 is 14 amino acids long. Germline V gives CDR1 LGHNA, CDR2 YNFKEQ. CDR3 DNA sequence: TGTGCCAGCAGCCAAGATCTTAGGGGTGGTACGCAGTATTTT. It specifies CASSQDLRGGTQYF.

This clonotype was counted at least ten times. CDR3 region: CASSFAGTGYDGYTF. CDR3 in DNA: TGTGCCAGCAGCTTCGCCGGGACAGGGTACGATGGCTACACCTTC. This chain joins TRBV11-2 and TRBJ1-2, with 9 bases fitting TRBD1. Germline CDR1 SGHAT, CDR2 FQNNGV. CDR3 size: 15 residues. With V trimmed by 3 bases and J by 6 bases, 8 bases remained unmatched.

At least ten counts were recorded for this clonotype. The V gene is TRBV4-1, the J gene TRBJ2-1; TRBD2 aligns across 13 bases. The CDR3 runs to 15 residues. Per germline, CDR1 MGHRA and CDR2 YSYEKL. With 4 bases clipped from V and 7 bases from J, the junction kept 4 bases outside the gene matches. This chain's CDR3 is CASSPLAGGTNEQFF. As DNA, the CDR3 is TGCGCCAGCAGCCCACTAGCGGGAGGGACGAATGAGCAGTTCTTC.

The J gene is TRBJ2-5, the V gene TRBV20-1; TRBD2 matches at 9 bases. CDR3 length: 14 amino acids. Germline-derived CDR1 and CDR2 are DFQATT and SNEGSKA (reference sequence). Trimming cost V 5 bases and J 5 bases; bases outside gene matches: 9. DNA of the CDR3: TGCAGTGCTGAGACTAGCGGAGGGGGGGAGACCCAGTACTTC. Translating it yields CSAETSGGGETQYF.

This clonotype was counted ten times or more. The chain is built from TRBV7-3 and TRBJ2-5; 15 nucleotides match TRBD2. This CDR3 is built from 16 residues. V lost 3 bases and J lost 5; bases outside the gene matches: 4. Germline V gene sequence: CDR1 SGHTA, CDR2 FQGTGA. CDR3 protein: CASSLGLAGGGETQYF. CDR3 coding DNA: TGTGCCAGCAGCTTGGGACTAGCGGGAGGAGGGGAGACCCAGTACTTC.

This clonotype was detected ten times or more. J is TRBJ2-7 and V is TRBV20-1; 12 bases are a match to TRBD2. V lost 3 bases and J lost 5; bases outside the gene matches: 2. The CDR3 has 13 amino acids. The V gene's germline CDR1 is DFQATT and CDR2 SNEGSKA (reference sequence). The CDR3 loop reads CSASGLAGNEQYF. The CDR3 region has the DNA TGCAGTGCTAGCGGACTAGCGGGAAACGAGCAGTACTTC.

The table lists this clonotype with a few counts. This chain joins TRBV6-2 or TRBV6-3 and TRBJ1-2; D is ambiguous. This CDR3 is 13 amino acids long. Germline V gene data show CDR1 as MNHEY and CDR2 as SVGEGT. With 2 bases removed from V and 1 base from J, the gap between germline ends came to 5 bases. The CDR3 loop reads CASSYGVNYGYTF. The CDR3, as DNA: TGTGCCAGCAGTTACGGAGTTAACTATGGCTACACCTTC.

This clonotype was counted many times. The chain carries TRBV12-5 and TRBJ2-3, with 7 positions matching TRBD1. CDR1 is LGHNT and CDR2 is FRNRAP in the germline V gene. V dropped 5 bases and J dropped 6; count of bases not matched to a gene: 11. The CDR3 consists of 15 residues. CDR3 in amino acids: CASGPGQAWGDTQYF. DNA for the CDR3: TGTGCTAGTGGTCCAGGACAGGCATGGGGGGATACGCAGTATTTT.

This clonotype was counted ten times or more. The J gene is TRBJ2-1, the V gene TRBV6-5, with 9 nucleotides matching TRBD2. V was clipped by 6 bases and J by 0 bases; unmatched bases: 6. Germline assignment: CDR1 MNHEY and CDR2 SVGAGI. The CDR3 totals 16 residues. The CDR3 nucleotides are TGTGCCAGCAGGCGACTAGCGGAGAGCTCCTACAATGAGCAGTTCTTC. It specifies CASRRLAESSYNEQFF.

This clonotype was picked up many times. V gene TRBV27 combines with J gene TRBJ2-3, with no clear D. The germline V gene encodes CDR1 MNHEY and CDR2 SMNVEV (reference sequence). V was cut by 4 bases and J by 1 base, with 12 bases left in between. The CDR3 contains 15 residues. The CDR3 loop reads CASSYTNRGTDTQYF. The CDR3 DNA is TGTGCCAGCAGTTACACGAATAGGGGCACAGATACGCAGTATTTT.

This clonotype was counted many times. The chain has TRBV29-1 and TRBJ1-5; tentative D call: TRBD1 (5 bases). This CDR3 is built from 14 residues. Germline CDR1 reads SQVTM; CDR2 reads ANQGSEA. The V and J ends lost 7 bases and 0 bases respectively, with 13 bases between them. In nucleotides, the CDR3 is TGCAGCGCCTTGACAGATAATAGCAATCAGCCCCAGCATTTT. Translated, it gives CSALTDNSNQPQHF. Looking up the rest from reference TRBV29-1 and TRBJ1-5 gives the full variable domain: SAVISQKPSRDICQRGTSLTIQCQVDSQVTMMFWYRQQPGQSLTLIATANQGSEATYESGFVIDKFPISRPNLTFSTLTVSNMSPEDSSIYLCSALTDNSNQPQHFGDGTRLSIL.

This clonotype occurred a few times. The chain employs TRBV5-1 and TRBJ2-1, with TRBD2 matching 7 bases. The CDR3 spans 15 residues. J was trimmed by 2 bases and V by 1 base; bases with no gene match: 3. Germline CDR1 SGHRS, CDR2 YFSETQ. DNA of the CDR3: TGCGCCAGCAGCTTGCTAGCGGAACCCTACAATGAGCAGTTCTTC. It specifies CASSLLAEPYNEQFF.

This clonotype was found many times. This chain joins TRBV6-5 and TRBJ2-5, with D uncertain. The CDR3 totals 15 residues. Germline-derived CDR1 and CDR2 are MNHEY and SVGAGI. Between the trimmed V and J ends, which lost 3 bases and 1 base, there was a span of 12 bases. The chain's CDR3 is CASSYTPSVQETQYF. The CDR3, as DNA: TGTGCCAGCAGTTATACCCCATCGGTCCAAGAGACCCAGTACTTC.

This clonotype was counted many times. A junction end diverges from the germline sequence, so it may reflect a read error. This chain joins TRBV7-7 and TRBJ1-6; a weak D match, TRBD1 (6 bases). Germline V gives CDR1 SSHAT, CDR2 FNYEAQ (reference sequence). This CDR3 spans 13 amino acids. The DNA of the CDR3 is TGTGCTAGCAGCTTAGGCAGGGGTTCACCCCTCCACTTT. This sequence encodes CASSLGRGSPLHF.

This clonotype showed up many times. The CDR3 reads CASSPDSSYEQYF. For the CDR3, the DNA is TGTGCCAGCAGCCCCGATTCCTCCTACGAGCAGTACTTC. The rearrangement joins TRBV6-2 or TRBV6-3 to TRBJ2-7; D gene unclear. Germline V gives CDR1 MNHEY, CDR2 SVGEGT. V lost 6 bases to trimming and J lost 0 bases, with 9 bases between them. This CDR3 is built from 13 residues.

The chain carries TRBV7-9 and TRBJ2-1; 12 bases line up with TRBD2. The germline V gene encodes CDR1 SEHNR and CDR2 FQNEAQ (reference sequence). Trimming took 5 bases from V and 6 from J; bases not matched to a gene: 8. CDR3 length equals 16 residues. In DNA form, the CDR3 reads TGTGCCAGCAGCCGACTAGCGGGAGTCGGTGGCAATGAGCAGTTCTTC. Protein: CASSRLAGVGGNEQFF.

By share, this clonotype ranks as medium-sized. J is TRBJ2-2 and V is TRBV11-3; 8 nucleotides line up with TRBD1. The CDR3 has 16 residues. Germline assignment: CDR1 SGHNT and CDR2 YENEEA. J was trimmed by 4 bases and V by 3 bases; bases with no gene match: 7. The CDR3 DNA reads TGTGCCAGCAGCTTCCCAGGGGGCGCGAGCACCGGGGAGCTGTTTTTT. Protein sequence: CASSFPGGASTGELFF.